Below, 13 T cell receptor beta chains from the same sample are listed, as sequenced in a study of blood T cell repertoires in COVID-19. Profiled with immunoSEQ multiplex PCR; TCRdb holds only in-frame clones, not every one. The sample consists of hundreds of thousands of clones, around 90% of them appearing once. The sample consisted of PBMCs or T cells enriched from blood (not recorded which). Source of these receptors: a woman aged 45 to 65 who had recovered from COVID-19.

This clone came up once. The chain combines TRBV6-5 with TRBJ1-3, with a weak D call TRBD1 (6 bases). The CDR3 covers 13 residues. The V and J ends lost 4 bases and 10 bases respectively, with 14 bases between them. Germline loops: CDR1 MNHEY, CDR2 SVGAGI. CDR3: CASSSQARGTIYF. The CDR3 nucleotides are TGTGCCAGCAGTTCCCAAGCCAGGGGAACCATATATTTT.

The rearrangement uses TRBV28 and TRBJ2-3, with 7 bases that match TRBD2. Losses at the gene ends were 2 bases for V and 7 bases for J; bases not matched to a gene: 9. CDR1 MDHEN and CDR2 SYDVKM come from the germline V gene. The CDR3 contains 15 residues. The CDR3: CASSLGGGSSYTQYF. The CDR3 DNA is TGTGCCAGCAGTTTAGGAGGCGGGAGTTCATATACGCAGTATTTT.

This sequence joins TRBV28 and TRBJ1-2; D ambiguous. The CDR3 runs to 12 residues. Germline V CDR1 and CDR2: MDHEN, SYDVKM. The germline V and J ends were trimmed by 2 bases and 8 bases, with 9 bases remaining between them. CDR3 region: CASSLAQRGYTF. In nucleotides, the CDR3 is TGTGCCAGCAGTTTAGCCCAACGGGGCTACACCTTC.

This chain joins TRBV9 and TRBJ1-2; a possible D gene is TRBD1 (5 bases). Deletions cut 2 bases from V and 5 bases from J, with 10 bases between. The CDR3 consists of 13 residues. Germline V gene lookup returns CDR1 SGDLS and CDR2 YYNGEE. The CDR3 region is CASSVRERYGYTF. The CDR3 DNA follows: TGTGCCAGCAGCGTCAGGGAAAGGTATGGCTACACCTTC.

The CDR3 sequence: CASSATTGDNSPLHF. The CDR3 DNA reads as TGTGCCAGCAGTGCCACGACAGGGGATAATTCACCCCTCCACTTT. The genes are TRBV25-1 and TRBJ1-6; 8 bases align to TRBD1. The CDR3 sequence is 15 residues long. After removal of 4 bases from V and 5 bases from J, the junction contained 4 bases not matched to a gene. In germline, CDR1 is MGHDK, CDR2 SYGVNS. The whole variable domain, remainder taken from reference TRBV25-1 and TRBJ1-6, is EADIYQTPRYLVIGTGKKITLECSQTMGHDKMYWYQQDPGMELHLIHYSYGVNSTEKGDLSSESTVSRIRTEHFPLTLESARPSHTSQYLCASSATTGDNSPLHFGNGTRLTVT.

The table lists this clone with a count of one. This chain uses TRBV30 with TRBJ1-2; D is perhaps TRBD1 (5 bases). Trimming stripped 4 bases from V and 1 base from J, with 22 bases between. There are 17 residues in the CDR3. Per germline, CDR1 GTSNPN and CDR2 SVGIG (reference sequence). CDR3 region: CAWTKLGGTLLNYGYTF. CDR3 coding DNA: TGTGCCTGGACCAAATTGGGGGGGACTCTCCTTAACTATGGCTACACCTTC.

The genes are TRBV4-2 and TRBJ2-2; the match to TRBD2 covers 11 bases. The germline V gene has CDR1 LGHNA and CDR2 YNFKEQ. This CDR3 comprises 22 residues. V shed 0 bases and J 1 base; nucleotides not matched to a gene: 16. The DNA for the CDR3 is TGTGCCAGCAGCCAAGATCGCTTAGGGCTAGCGGGAGGATCCGGGAACACCGGGGAGCTGTTTTTT. Translation: CASSQDRLGLAGGSGNTGELFF.

V usage is TRBV10-3 and J usage is TRBJ2-6, with unresolved D. The V end was cut by 0 bases, the J end by 4 bases, with 7 bases between. The germline gives CDR1 ENHRY, CDR2 SYGVKD. The CDR3 covers 15 residues. CDR3 DNA sequence: TGTGCCATCAGTGAGTCCCCCAGGGGGGCCAACGTCCTGACTTTC. Residues: CAISESPRGANVLTF.

V usage is TRBV19 and J usage is TRBJ1-5, with D perhaps matching TRBD1 (5 bases). The CDR3 has 16 amino acids. Looked up from germline, CDR1 is LNHDA and CDR2 is SQIVND (reference sequence). The ends were cut back, 1 base at V and 0 bases at J, with 10 bases in the middle. The CDR3 bases are TGTGCCAGTAGTATAGGCAGGGCGGATAGCAATCAGCCCCAGCATTTT. Protein: CASSIGRADSNQPQHF. Based on the CDR3 plus reference TRBV19 and TRBJ1-5, the full variable domain is DGGITQSPKYLFRKEGQNVTLSCEQNLNHDAMYWYRQDPGQGLRLIYYSQIVNDFQKGDIAEGYSVSREKKESFPLTVTSAQKNPTAFYLCASSIGRADSNQPQHFGDGTRLSIL.

The CDR3 loop is CASSYVRGYEQYF. The CDR3 bases are TGTGCCAGCAGTTACGTAAGGGGGTACGAGCAGTACTTC. V and J are TRBV6-5 and TRBJ2-7; perhaps TRBD1 as D (6 bases). The CDR3 has 13 amino acids. Looked up from germline, CDR1 is MNHEY and CDR2 is SVGAGI. V was shortened by 2 bases and J by 4 bases, with 9 bases between the two germline ends.

This clone was seen once. The genes are TRBV19 and TRBJ1-1; D may be TRBD1 (5 bases). This CDR3 is 13 amino acids long. V was clipped by 10 bases and J by 0 bases, with 12 bases between them. Looked up from germline, CDR1 is LNHDA and CDR2 is SQIVND (reference sequence). The chain's CDR3 is CATGGTVNTEAFF. The CDR3 bases are TGTGCCACCGGGGGGACGGTGAACACTGAAGCTTTCTTT.

The chain couples TRBV2 to TRBJ2-1, with 8 nucleotides matching TRBD2. Germline CDR1 and CDR2: SNHLY and FYNNEI. V was clipped by 4 bases and J by 0 bases; unmatched bases: 2. The CDR3 consists of 15 residues. The CDR3 sequence: CASSVAGGSYNEQFF. The CDR3 nucleotides read TGTGCCAGCAGTGTTGCGGGAGGCTCCTACAATGAGCAGTTCTTC.

The sample holds one count of this clone. The CDR3 is CASSGAPGQGNEQYF. The CDR3 DNA is TGCGCCAGCAGCGGGGCTCCGGGACAGGGGAACGAGCAGTACTTC. The J gene is TRBJ2-7, the V gene TRBV5-1; TRBD1 aligns across 10 bases. V was clipped by 4 bases and J by 5 bases; unmatched bases: 9. The CDR3 consists of 15 residues. Germline V lookup: CDR1 SGHRS, CDR2 YFSETQ. The full variable domain, rest sourced from reference TRBV5-1 and TRBJ2-7, is KAGVTQTPRYLIKTRGQQVTLSCSPISGHRSVSWYQQTPGQGLQFLFEYFSETQRNKGNFPGRFSGRQFSNSRSEMNVSTLELGDSALYLCASSGAPGQGNEQYFGPGTRLTVT.